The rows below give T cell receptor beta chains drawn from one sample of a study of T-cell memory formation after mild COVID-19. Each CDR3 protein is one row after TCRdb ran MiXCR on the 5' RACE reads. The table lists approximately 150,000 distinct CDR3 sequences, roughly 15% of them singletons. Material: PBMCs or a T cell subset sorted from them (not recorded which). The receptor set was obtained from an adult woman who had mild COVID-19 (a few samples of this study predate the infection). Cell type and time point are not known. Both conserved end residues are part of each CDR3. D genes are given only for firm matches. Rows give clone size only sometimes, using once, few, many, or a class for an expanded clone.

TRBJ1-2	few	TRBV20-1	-	CSAREGSGGGGYTF	TGCAGTGCTAGAGAGGGGAGCGGAGGAGGCGGCTACACCTTC
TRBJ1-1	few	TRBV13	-	CASRQQVQNTEAFF	TGTGCCAGCAGGCAACAGGTTCAGAACACTGAAGCTTTCTTT
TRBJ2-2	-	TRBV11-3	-	CASSLEDMAGELFF	TGTGCCAGCAGCTTAGAGGACATGGCCGGGGAGCTGTTTTTT
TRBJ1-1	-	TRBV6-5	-	CASSYLGPGVGTEAFF	TGTGCCAGCAGTTACTTGGGACCGGGAGTGGGCACTGAAGCTTTCTTT
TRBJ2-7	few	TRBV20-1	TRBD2	CSAFKREGRIDEQYF	TGCAGTGCTTTTAAGCGGGAGGGCCGGATCGACGAGCAGTACTTC
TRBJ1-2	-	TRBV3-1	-	CASSHYRVLGGYGYTF	TGTGCCAGCAGCCATTACCGGGTGCTTGGCGGCTATGGCTACACCTTC
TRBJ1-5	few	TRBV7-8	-	CASSLAGQPSNQPQHF	TGTGCCAGCAGCTTAGCTGGGCAGCCTAGCAATCAGCCCCAGCATTTT
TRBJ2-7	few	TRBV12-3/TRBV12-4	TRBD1	CASSGTGAFYEQYF	TGTGCCAGCAGCGGCACAGGGGCGTTCTACGAGCAGTACTTC
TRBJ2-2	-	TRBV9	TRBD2	CASSVSGGNTGELFF	TGTGCCAGCAGCGTTAGCGGGGGGAACACCGGGGAGCTGTTTTTT
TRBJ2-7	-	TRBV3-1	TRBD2	CASSNPGLAGGHEQYF	TGTGCCAGCAGCAATCCGGGACTAGCGGGAGGACACGAGCAGTACTTC
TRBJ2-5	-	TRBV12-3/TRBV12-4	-	CASRSSVEETQYF	TGTGCCAGCAGGTCTAGCGTAGAAGAGACCCAGTACTTC
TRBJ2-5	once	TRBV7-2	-	CASSLGWGVETQYF	TGTGCCAGCAGCTTAGGGTGGGGGGTTGAGACCCAGTACTTC
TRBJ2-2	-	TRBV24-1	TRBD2	CATSDSGLAGGPGELFF	TGTGCCACCAGTGATTCCGGACTAGCGGGAGGCCCCGGGGAGCTGTTTTTT
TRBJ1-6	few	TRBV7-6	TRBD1	CASSLIGGQGTPLHF	TGTGCCAGCAGCTTAATAGGTGGACAGGGAACACCCCTCCACTTT
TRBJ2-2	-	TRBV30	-	CAWRSGGNTGELFF	TGTGCCTGGCGTTCAGGAGGTAACACCGGGGAGCTGTTTTTT
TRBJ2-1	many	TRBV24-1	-	CATSVGDAEQFF	TGTGCCACCAGTGTTGGGGATGCTGAGCAGTTCTTC
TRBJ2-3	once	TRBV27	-	CASSTTTSLDTQYF	TGTGCCAGCAGTACCACGACTAGTTTGGATACGCAGTATTTT
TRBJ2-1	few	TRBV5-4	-	CASRDRGRNEQFF	TGTGCCAGCAGGGACCGGGGTCGGAATGAGCAGTTCTTC
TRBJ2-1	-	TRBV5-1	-	CASSLGSLYNEQFF	TGCGCCAGCAGCTTGGGCAGTCTTTACAATGAGCAGTTCTTC
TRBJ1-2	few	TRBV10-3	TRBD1	CAISTGDTYGYTF	TGTGCCATCAGCACAGGGGACACCTATGGCTACACCTTC
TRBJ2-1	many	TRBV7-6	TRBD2	CASSLRLAVYNEQFF	TGTGCCAGCAGCCTCCGACTAGCGGTCTACAATGAGCAGTTCTTC
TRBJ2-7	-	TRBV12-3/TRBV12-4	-	CASSLYGQGNEQYF	TGTGCCAGCAGTTTATACGGGCAGGGCAACGAGCAGTACTTC
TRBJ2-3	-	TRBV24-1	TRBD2	CATSDRRTSGMVDTQYF	TGTGCCACCAGTGACAGGAGGACTAGCGGGATGGTAGATACGCAGTATTTT
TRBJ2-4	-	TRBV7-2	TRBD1	CASSPRTGWENIQYF	TGTGCCAGCAGCCCCCGGACAGGGTGGGAAAACATTCAGTACTTC
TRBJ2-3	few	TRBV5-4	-	CASSYSLGPPDTQYF	TGTGCCAGCAGCTACTCTTTGGGTCCCCCAGATACGCAGTATTTT
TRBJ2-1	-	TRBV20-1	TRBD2	CSAPTGLAHNEQFF	TGCAGTGCTCCTACGGGACTAGCTCACAATGAGCAGTTCTTC
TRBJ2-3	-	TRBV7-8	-	CASSLGWGADTQYF	TGTGCCAGCAGCTTAGGGTGGGGGGCAGATACGCAGTATTTT
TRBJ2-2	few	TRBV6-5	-	CASSSWGRRTGELFF	TGTGCCAGCAGTTCGTGGGGGCGCCGGACCGGGGAGCTGTTTTTT
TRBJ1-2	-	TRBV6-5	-	CASSSGPGPYGYTF	TGTGCCAGCAGTTCAGGGCCGGGGCCCTATGGCTACACCTTC
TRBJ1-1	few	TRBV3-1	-	CASSPTWPGHTEAFF	TGTGCCAGCAGCCCGACGTGGCCAGGGCACACTGAAGCTTTCTTT
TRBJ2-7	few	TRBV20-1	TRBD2	CSAVAGGTEQYF	TGCAGTGCTGTAGCGGGGGGAACGGAGCAGTACTTC
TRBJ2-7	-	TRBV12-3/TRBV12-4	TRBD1	CASSSSRGLSEEQYF	TGTGCCAGCAGCTCCTCCAGGGGGTTATCTGAAGAGCAGTACTTC
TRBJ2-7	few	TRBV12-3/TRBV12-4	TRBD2	CASRIAGGSYEQYF	TGTGCCAGCAGAATAGCGGGGGGTTCCTACGAGCAGTACTTC
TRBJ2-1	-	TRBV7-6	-	CASSLAWQAAEQFF	TGTGCCAGCAGCTTAGCATGGCAGGCAGCCGAGCAGTTCTTC
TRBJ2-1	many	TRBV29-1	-	CSVEDSVSSSYNEQFF	TGCAGCGTTGAAGATAGTGTCTCGAGCTCCTACAATGAGCAGTTCTTC
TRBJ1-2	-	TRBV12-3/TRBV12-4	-	CASSLEGYKGYTF	TGTGCCAGCAGTTTAGAAGGGTATAAAGGCTACACCTTC
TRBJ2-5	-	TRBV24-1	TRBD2	CATSERTSGKRTQYF	TGTGCCACCAGTGAACGGACTAGCGGCAAGAGAACCCAGTACTTC
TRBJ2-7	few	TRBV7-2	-	CASSLAFTAPGYEQYF	TGTGCCAGCAGCTTAGCGTTTACAGCCCCCGGTTACGAGCAGTACTTC
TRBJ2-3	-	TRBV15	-	CATANKRRDTDTQYF	TGTGCCACCGCGAACAAGCGGAGAGACACAGATACGCAGTATTTT
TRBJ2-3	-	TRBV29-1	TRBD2	CSVEDERGTTDTQYF	TGCAGCGTTGAAGACGAGCGGGGGACGACAGATACGCAGTATTTT
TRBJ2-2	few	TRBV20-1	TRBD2	CSAGTSGRTGELFF	TGCAGTGCTGGGACTAGCGGGAGAACCGGGGAGCTGTTTTTT
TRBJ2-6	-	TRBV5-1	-	CASSSGQKSSGANVLTF	TGCGCCAGCAGCTCTGGACAGAAGAGCTCTGGGGCCAACGTCCTGACTTTC
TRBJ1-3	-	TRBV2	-	CASSDPGVSGNTIYF	TGTGCCAGCAGTGACCCAGGGGTCTCTGGAAACACCATATATTTT
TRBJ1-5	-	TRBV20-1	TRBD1	CSARDREGQPQHF	TGCAGTGCCCGGGACAGGGAAGGACAGCCCCAGCATTTT
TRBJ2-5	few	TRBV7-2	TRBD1	CASSVDRAETQYF	TGTGCCAGCAGCGTCGACAGGGCAGAGACCCAGTACTTC
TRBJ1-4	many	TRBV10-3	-	CAISDKGGYEKLFF	TGTGCCATCAGTGACAAGGGGGGTTATGAAAAACTGTTTTTT
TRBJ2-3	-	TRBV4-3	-	CASSPSGGTATDTQYF	TGCGCCAGCAGCCCCTCAGGGGGGACAGCCACAGATACGCAGTATTTT